By share of the sample, the clone carrying this TCR beta chain is medium-sized (0.01 to 0.1%). What it binds is unknown. The CDR3 has 13 residues. The V and J ends lost 4 bases and 2 bases respectively, with 8 bases between them. Germline V CDR1 and CDR2: SEHNR, FQNEAQ (reference sequence). The record originates from a study of HIV-infected patients and healthy controls. Overall study results and limits: Healthy controls shared more CDR3 sequences between individuals than HIV-infected patients did. Healthy controls carried many MAIT alpha-chain CDR3s, while HIV+ repertoires had few. HIV-infected repertoires had significantly higher mean Gini indices than controls, possibly reflecting oligoclonality.

No cell fractionation was done, so the repertoire covers all unsorted peripheral blood T cells. cDNA was made from approximately 0.55 ug RNA using alpha and beta constant primers. Each of the alpha and beta chains got its own library through chain-specific third strand synthesis with indices. A 5' RACE adapter with a random hexamer and the SP2 primer site was joined to cDNA. In TCRdb, the 5' RACE reads were re-called with MiXCR into one record per CDR3 protein. The sample lists about 18,000 distinct CDR3 sequences, less than 15% seen once, with approximately 12% in the top ten. The specimen sequenced was blood. This sequence joins TRBV7-9 and TRBJ2-5; D is ambiguous. The receptor comes from an adult in good health. The CDR3 DNA reads TGTGCCAGCAGCTCAACAGCACAAGAGACCCAGTACTTC. Translation: CASSSTAQETQYF.